The rows below give T cell receptor beta chains drawn from one sample of a study of T cell responses to AZD1222 COVID-19 vaccine. Sequencing was performed with immunoSEQ multiplex PCR; in TCRdb, only in-frame clones are kept and a portion is missing. This sample has around 140,000 clones, with 86% found just once. The sequencing used peripheral blood, collected 28 days after the second AZD1222 dose. Source of these receptors: an adult who received the AZD1222 COVID-19 vaccine. Each CDR3 is given without its conserved first and last residue. Each record gives: CDR3 protein, J gene, V gene.

CDR3aa: ASSLGVNQPQH
j_gene: TRBJ1-5
v_gene: TRBV5-6

CDR3aa: ASSSEGWLNTEAF
j_gene: TRBJ1-1
v_gene: TRBV5-1

CDR3aa: ASSYKGYSPLH
j_gene: TRBJ1-6
v_gene: TRBV6-5

CDR3aa: ASSLGSEVPLH
j_gene: TRBJ1-6
v_gene: TRBV11-2

CDR3aa: ASSPIPGATNEKLF
j_gene: TRBJ1-4
v_gene: TRBV18

CDR3aa: ATSKEGLPPLLSNEQF
j_gene: TRBJ2-1
v_gene: TRBV24-1

CDR3aa: ASSLGASAEAF
j_gene: TRBJ1-1
v_gene: TRBV27

CDR3aa: ASSYKGWSVHTEAF
j_gene: TRBJ1-1
v_gene: TRBV6-2/TRBV6-3

CDR3aa: ASSHYNQETQY
j_gene: TRBJ2-5
v_gene: TRBV3-1/TRBV3-2

CDR3aa: ATSDAGTAEAF
j_gene: TRBJ1-1
v_gene: TRBV24-1

CDR3aa: ASRFPYGGGEQF
j_gene: TRBJ2-1
v_gene: TRBV6-5

CDR3aa: ASSTQAGDTIY
j_gene: TRBJ1-3
v_gene: TRBV19

CDR3aa: ASSAGTGSNEQY
j_gene: TRBJ2-7
v_gene: TRBV18

CDR3aa: SGGSEKLF
j_gene: TRBJ1-4
v_gene: TRBV29-1

CDR3aa: AWLQGHYYGYT
j_gene: TRBJ1-2
v_gene: TRBV30

CDR3aa: ASSPGQNYGYT
j_gene: TRBJ1-2
v_gene: TRBV18

CDR3aa: ACLAGGRYNEQF
j_gene: TRBJ2-1
v_gene: TRBV30

CDR3aa: ASSPQDTGDYGYT
j_gene: TRBJ1-2
v_gene: TRBV27

CDR3aa: ASSSTGIGNEQY
j_gene: TRBJ2-7
v_gene: TRBV7-9

CDR3aa: ASSVGAGGGTDTQY
j_gene: TRBJ2-3
v_gene: TRBV9

CDR3aa: ATWDSPGEETQY
j_gene: TRBJ2-5
v_gene: TRBV10-3

CDR3aa: ASSFDNQPQH
j_gene: TRBJ1-5
v_gene: TRBV5-4

CDR3aa: ASRISALGNTIY
j_gene: TRBJ1-3
v_gene: TRBV28

CDR3aa: AASTPGLAARNEQF
j_gene: TRBJ2-1
v_gene: TRBV27

CDR3aa: ASSSGDLPNTGELF
j_gene: TRBJ2-2
v_gene: TRBV27